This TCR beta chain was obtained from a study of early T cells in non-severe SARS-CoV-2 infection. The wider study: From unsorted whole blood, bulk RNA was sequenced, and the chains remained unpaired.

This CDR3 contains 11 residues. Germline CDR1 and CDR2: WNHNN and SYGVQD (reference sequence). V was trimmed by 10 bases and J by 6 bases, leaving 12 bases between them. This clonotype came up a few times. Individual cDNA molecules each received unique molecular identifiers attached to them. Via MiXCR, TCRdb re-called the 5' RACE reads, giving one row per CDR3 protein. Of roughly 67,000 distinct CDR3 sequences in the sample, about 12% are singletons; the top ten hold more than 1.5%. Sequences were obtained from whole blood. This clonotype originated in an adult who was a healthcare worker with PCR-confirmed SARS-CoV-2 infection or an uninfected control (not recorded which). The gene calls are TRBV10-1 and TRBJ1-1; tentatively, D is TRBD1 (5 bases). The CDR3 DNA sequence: TGCGCCAACGACAGACGGGCTGAAGCTTTCTTT. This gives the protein CANDRRAEAFF.